This TCR beta chain came from a study of cytomegalovirus exposure and HLA in healthy donors. The PCR contained 60 Vbeta and 13 Jbeta primers. Using immunoSEQ multiplex PCR, the repertoire was profiled, and TCRdb retains in-frame clones only, with some absent. The sample gives 35,000 to 40,000 clones, 60% to 70% of which show up once; less than 20% is in the top ten. The V gene's germline CDR1 is MDHEN and CDR2 SYDVKM. The CDR3 spans 17 residues. Trimming removed 0 bases at V and 0 bases at J, with 14 bases between. Specimen: PBMCs. This clonotype originated in a man aged 50-60 years in good health and CMV-seropositive. The chain is built from TRBV28 and TRBJ1-2; D might be TRBD1 (5 bases). DNA of the CDR3: TGTGCCAGCAGTTTATGGGGAGGGGCCTTGACTAACTATGGCTACACCTTC. It is translated as CASSLWGGALTNYGYTF.